This T cell receptor (beta chain) appears in the sequencing data of a study of T cell changes during pregnancy in multiple sclerosis. The CDR3 totals 16 residues. V lost 7 bases, J lost 4 bases, and 17 bases lay in between. Germline CDR1 and CDR2: MNHNY and SVGAGI (reference sequence). Sequenced by immunoSEQ multiplex PCR; TCRdb stores in-frame clones only, minus some. Here the sample spans 100,000 or so clones, approximately 92% being singletons. Specimen: peripheral blood, collected in the second trimester of pregnancy. This chain links TRBV6-6 with TRBJ2-6; D may be TRBD2 (6 bases). The TCR sequence derives from a female donor with multiple sclerosis, enrolled in a pregnancy study. The CDR3 sequence is CASNMVGLEGANVLTF. Written as DNA, the CDR3 is TGTGCCAGCAATATGGTGGGACTTGAAGGGGCCAACGTCCTGACTTTC.